This passage covers 20 T cell receptor beta chains from one sample sequenced in a study of beta chain features in type 1 diabetes. Sequenced material consisted of expressed TCRB transcripts (all of the isolated RNA was reverse transcribed). Method: immunoSEQ multiplex PCR; TCRdb's copy keeps in-frame clones and lacks some. The top ten hold roughly 0.098% of the sample, which has roughly 610,000 clones, 15% to 17% seen once. The sample was naive CD4+ T cells from blood. Source of these receptors: a man between 18 and 29 years old in good health.

This clone was observed a few times. V and J are TRBV6-5 and TRBJ2-7; 7 bases fit TRBD1. The CDR3 has 15 amino acids. The ends lost 0 bases at V and 5 bases at J; junction bases unmatched: 7. CDR1 MNHEY and CDR2 SVGAGI come from the germline V gene. The CDR3 loop reads CASSYSLGGMNEQYF. The CDR3 DNA reads as TGTGCCAGCAGTTACTCTTTAGGGGGCATGAACGAGCAGTACTTC.

This clone was seen a handful of times. The chain carries TRBV29-1 and TRBJ2-7; D could derive from TRBD1 or TRBD2 (6 bases each). This CDR3 is 13 amino acids long. Germline assignment: CDR1 SQVTM and CDR2 ANQGSEA. The V and J ends lost 6 bases and 5 bases respectively, with 17 bases between them. The CDR3 coding sequence is TGCAGCGTCACTCCGGGGGCAAGGGACGAGCAGTACTTC. Residues: CSVTPGARDEQYF.

V usage is TRBV7-6 and J usage is TRBJ1-1; TRBD1 is a possible D gene (5 bases). The V gene's germline CDR1 is SGHVS and CDR2 FNYEAQ. This CDR3 is 13 amino acids long. The V and J ends lost 5 bases and 7 bases respectively, with 14 bases between them. The CDR3, as DNA: TGTGCCAGCAGCCCCCGGGGACGGTTTGAAGCTTTCTTT. Residues: CASSPRGRFEAFF.

V is TRBV5-1 and J is TRBJ2-2; maybe TRBD2 (6 bases). This CDR3 region has 16 residues. Germline V gene data show CDR1 as SGHRS and CDR2 as YFSETQ. Trimming removed 7 bases at V and 6 bases at J, with 22 bases between. CDR3 protein: CASVGGGTLPPGELFF. CDR3 coding DNA: TGCGCCAGCGTCGGAGGAGGGACCCTCCCTCCCGGGGAGCTGTTTTTT.

This clone appeared a few times. V and J are TRBV28 and TRBJ2-7; possible D gene TRBD2, 6 bases. Germline CDR1 MDHEN, CDR2 SYDVKM. V was shortened by 5 bases and J by 1 base, with 18 bases between the two germline ends. The CDR3 is 16 residues long. The CDR3 reads CASSPGGGALSYEQYF. For the CDR3, the DNA is TGTGCCAGCAGTCCGGGTGGAGGGGCCCTATCCTACGAGCAGTACTTC. Using reference TRBV28 and TRBJ2-7 for the parts outside the CDR3, the full variable domain is DVKVTQSSRYLVKRTGEKVFLECVQDMDHENMFWYRQDPGLGLRLIYFSYDVKMKEKGDIPEGYSVSREKKERFSLILESASTNQTSMYLCASSPGGGALSYEQYFGPGTRLTVT.

The table lists this clone with a few counts. This chain uses TRBV5-4 with TRBJ2-3; D not certain. This CDR3 is built from 13 residues. The germline V gene has CDR1 SGHNT and CDR2 YYREEE (reference sequence). V was cut by 4 bases and J by 0 bases, with 6 bases left in between. CDR3 in amino acids: CASSHPSTDTQYF. The CDR3 DNA reads TGTGCCAGCAGCCACCCCAGCACAGATACGCAGTATTTT.

This clone was recorded a few times. The V gene is TRBV7-2, the J gene TRBJ2-7, with D perhaps TRBD1 (6 bases). Trimming stripped 8 bases from V and 6 bases from J, with 17 bases between. This CDR3 has 13 amino acids. The germline V gene has CDR1 SGHTA and CDR2 FQGNSA. CDR3 in amino acids: CASLETGRGEQYF. The DNA for the CDR3 is TGTGCCAGCTTAGAGACAGGTAGAGGCGAGCAGTACTTC.

The V and J genes are TRBV7-9 and TRBJ1-5; D may be TRBD1 (6 bases). From germline, CDR1 is SEHNR and CDR2 FQNEAQ (reference sequence). Between the trimmed V and J ends, which lost 0 bases and 4 bases, there was a span of 10 bases. This CDR3 contains 15 residues. The CDR3 is CASSLAGGVNQPQHF. The DNA for the CDR3 is TGTGCCAGCAGCTTAGCAGGGGGAGTAAATCAGCCCCAGCATTTT.

This sequence joins TRBV5-4 and TRBJ1-3, with D perhaps matching TRBD1 (5 bases). Germline CDR1 reads SGHNT; CDR2 reads YYREEE (reference sequence). The CDR3 covers 15 residues. V was clipped by 0 bases and J by 1 base, with 8 bases between them. CDR3 residues: CASSLDQGSGNTIYF. In nucleotides, the CDR3 is TGTGCCAGCAGCTTGGACCAGGGTTCTGGAAACACCATATATTTT.

The genes are TRBV5-1 and TRBJ2-5, with D unresolved. This CDR3 is 16 amino acids long. Germline-derived CDR1 and CDR2 are SGHRS and YFSETQ. V was trimmed by 0 bases and J by 0 bases, leaving 12 bases between them. The CDR3 coding sequence is TGCGCCAGCAGCTTGGGGGATCACCTGTACCAAGAGACCCAGTACTTC. It codes for CASSLGDHLYQETQYF.

The genes are TRBV5-1 and TRBJ1-1; possible D gene TRBD1, 5 bases. This CDR3 has 15 residues. Looked up from germline, CDR1 is SGHRS and CDR2 is YFSETQ. Between the trimmed V and J ends, which lost 0 bases and 0 bases, there was a span of 9 bases. CDR3 nucleotide sequence: TGCGCCAGCAGCTTGGTGGCAGGGTTGAACACTGAAGCTTTCTTT. Protein product: CASSLVAGLNTEAFF.

This clone was seen a handful of times. This chain joins TRBV7-6 and TRBJ2-1, with 9 bases matching TRBD1. With V trimmed by 5 bases and J by 4 bases, 6 bases remained unmatched. CDR1 is SGHVS and CDR2 is FNYEAQ in the germline V gene. This CDR3 comprises 15 residues. Here the CDR3 reads CASSLRDRAYNEQFF. The CDR3 DNA follows: TGTGCCAGCAGCCTCCGGGACAGGGCTTACAATGAGCAGTTCTTC.

V usage is TRBV18 and J usage is TRBJ1-5; D call uncertain. Germline CDR1 KGHSH, CDR2 LQKENI. This CDR3 region has 16 residues. V lost 2 bases to trimming and J lost 2 bases, with 13 bases between them. The CDR3 reads CASSPSISMGNQPQHF. The CDR3 DNA follows: TGTGCCAGCTCACCAAGTATCTCGATGGGCAATCAGCCCCAGCATTTT.

This sequence joins TRBV18 and TRBJ2-5; D unresolved. This CDR3 spans 14 amino acids. Between the trimmed V and J ends, which lost 4 bases and 0 bases, there was a span of 9 bases. Germline V gene sequence: CDR1 KGHSH, CDR2 LQKENI. The DNA of the CDR3 is TGTGCCAGCTCACGGTCCTCGTACCAAGAGACCCAGTACTTC. Protein sequence: CASSRSSYQETQYF.

This clone turned up a few times. V is TRBV29-1 and J is TRBJ1-5; D call uncertain. Germline lookup yields CDR1 SQVTM and CDR2 ANQGSEA. The CDR3 is made up of 13 amino acids. Trimming left V 6 bases short and J 4 bases short, with 13 bases between. In nucleotides, the CDR3 is TGCAGCGTCGCTGGTGAGCAAAATCAGCCCCAGCATTTT. Protein product: CSVAGEQNQPQHF.

In its sample, this clone was seen a few times. Other DNA sequences in the same sample also yield this CDR3. The chain couples TRBV6-5 to TRBJ1-1; no definite D call. V lost 4 bases, J lost 4 bases, and 4 bases lay in between. Germline V gene data show CDR1 as MNHEY and CDR2 as SVGAGI. CDR3 length equals 11 residues. For the CDR3, the DNA is TGTGCCAGCAGTTCAGGCACTGAAGCTTTCTTT. This codes for CASSSGTEAFF.

This clone occurred a few times. The chain recombines TRBV5-1 with TRBJ2-1; D uncertain. Per germline, CDR1 SGHRS and CDR2 YFSETQ. This CDR3 has 14 amino acids. The ends were cut back, 0 bases at V and 5 bases at J, with 9 bases in the middle. CDR3 DNA sequence: TGCGCCAGCAGCTTGGAAAGCGCAAACAATGAGCAGTTCTTC. Its protein is CASSLESANNEQFF.

The chain carries TRBV4-3 and TRBJ2-4; 8 bases line up with TRBD2. This CDR3 spans 16 amino acids. Germline CDR1 is LGHNA and CDR2 is YSLEER. The CDR3, as DNA: TGCGGGCCATACAAGCGGGGGCCGCTAGCCAAAAACATTCAGTACTTC. Translating gives CGPYKRGPLAKNIQYF.

This clone was picked up a small number of times. This sequence joins TRBV9 and TRBJ2-2, with 13 bases that match TRBD2. In germline, CDR1 is SGDLS, CDR2 YYNGEE. The CDR3 has 17 residues. V trimming: 3 bases; J trimming: 6 bases; junction bases outside the gene matches: 8. The CDR3 bases are TGTGCCAGCAGCGAAAACCCGACTAGCGGGAGGTCCGGGGAGCTGTTTTTT. This codes for CASSENPTSGRSGELFF.

This chain uses TRBV7-2 with TRBJ1-2, with D possibly TRBD1 on 6 matching bases. V was clipped by 2 bases and J by 8 bases, with 21 bases between them. The CDR3 is made up of 16 amino acids. Germline V lookup: CDR1 SGHTA, CDR2 FQGNSA. The CDR3 protein is CASSLMAVRGAEGYTF. The CDR3 bases are TGTGCCAGCAGCTTAATGGCCGTGAGGGGGGCGGAGGGCTACACCTTC.